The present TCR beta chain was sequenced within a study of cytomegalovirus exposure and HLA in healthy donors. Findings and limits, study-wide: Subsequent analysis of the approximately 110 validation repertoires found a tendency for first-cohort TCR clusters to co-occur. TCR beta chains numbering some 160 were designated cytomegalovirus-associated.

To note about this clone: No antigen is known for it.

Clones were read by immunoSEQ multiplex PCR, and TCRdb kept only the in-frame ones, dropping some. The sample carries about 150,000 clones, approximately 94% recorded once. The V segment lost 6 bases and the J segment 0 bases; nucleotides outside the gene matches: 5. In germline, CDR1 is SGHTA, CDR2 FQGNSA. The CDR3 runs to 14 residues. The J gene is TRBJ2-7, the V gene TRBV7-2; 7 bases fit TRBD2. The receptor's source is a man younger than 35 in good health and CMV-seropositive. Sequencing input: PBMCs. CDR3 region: CASRLAGVSYEQYF. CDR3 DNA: TGTGCCAGCAGATTGGCGGGAGTCTCCTACGAGCAGTACTTC.